Shown below are 7 T cell receptor beta chains from a single sample sequenced in a study of technical replicates of blood from four donors. Sequenced by immunoSEQ multiplex PCR; TCRdb stores in-frame clones only, minus some. The data contain about 90,000 clones, roughly 94% of them singletons. The sample was T cells isolated from PBMCs. The receptors shown here come from a human donor in good health.

The chain carries TRBV9 and TRBJ1-1; D perhaps matches TRBD1 (5 bases). V gave up 3 bases and J gave up 0 bases, with 9 bases separating them. The CDR3 runs 14 residues. Germline CDR1 reads SGDLS; CDR2 reads YYNGEE. The CDR3, as DNA: TGTGCCAGCAGCGGCTCAGGGATGAACACTGAAGCTTTCTTT. Translation: CASSGSGMNTEAFF.

The genes are TRBV28 and TRBJ1-1; no firm D call. The CDR3 has 15 residues. Per germline, CDR1 MDHEN and CDR2 SYDVKM. Trimming cost V 3 bases and J 1 base, with 12 bases left between them. CDR3: CASSFPPSGNTEAFF. The DNA for the CDR3 is TGTGCCAGCAGTTTTCCCCCTTCAGGGAACACTGAAGCTTTCTTT.

This sequence joins TRBV18 and TRBJ1-1; D is possibly TRBD1 (6 bases). This CDR3 has 15 residues. Germline CDR1 is KGHSH and CDR2 is LQKENI. V was trimmed by 3 bases and J by 8 bases, leaving 19 bases between them. CDR3 DNA sequence: TGTGCCAGCTCACCCAACGACCTACAGGGATCAGAAGCTTTCTTT. Residues: CASSPNDLQGSEAFF.

V gene TRBV6-4 combines with J gene TRBJ2-3; 7 nucleotides line up with TRBD2. CDR3 length: 16 amino acids. The V gene end was trimmed by 0 bases and the J gene end by 2 bases; junction bases not matched to a gene: 5. The germline V gene encodes CDR1 MRHNA and CDR2 SNTAGT. This CDR3 reads CASSDSAGAITDTQYF. In nucleotides, the CDR3 is TGTGCCAGCAGTGACTCGGCGGGAGCAATCACAGATACGCAGTATTTT.

The gene calls are TRBV27 and TRBJ2-1, with TRBD1 identical over 9 bases. The CDR3 contains 13 residues. V lost 5 bases, J lost 8 bases, and 4 bases stayed unmatched. CDR1 is MNHEY and CDR2 is SMNVEV in the germline V gene (reference sequence). In DNA, the CDR3 is TGTGCCAGCAGTCTGGGACAGGGCGATGAGCAGTTCTTC. As protein: CASSLGQGDEQFF.

The chain employs TRBV7-9 and TRBJ2-7, with 9 bases that match TRBD1. The trim removed 5 bases at V and 1 base at J, leaving 6 bases unmatched. The CDR3 runs to 15 residues. CDR1 SEHNR and CDR2 FQNEAQ come from the germline V gene (reference sequence). CDR3 protein: CASSEAGTGSYEQYF. In nucleotides, the CDR3 is TGTGCCAGCAGCGAAGCCGGGACAGGGTCCTACGAGCAGTACTTC.

The rearrangement joins TRBV10-3 to TRBJ2-7, with 12 bases identical to TRBD2. V trimming: 2 bases; J trimming: 4 bases; junction bases outside the gene matches: 12. The germline CDR1 and CDR2 sequences are ENHRY and SYGVKD. The CDR3 length is 18 residues. The chain's CDR3 is CAISEPGLAGGPLYEQYF. The DNA for the CDR3 is TGTGCCATCAGTGAGCCCGGGCTAGCGGGAGGGCCCTTGTACGAGCAGTACTTC.